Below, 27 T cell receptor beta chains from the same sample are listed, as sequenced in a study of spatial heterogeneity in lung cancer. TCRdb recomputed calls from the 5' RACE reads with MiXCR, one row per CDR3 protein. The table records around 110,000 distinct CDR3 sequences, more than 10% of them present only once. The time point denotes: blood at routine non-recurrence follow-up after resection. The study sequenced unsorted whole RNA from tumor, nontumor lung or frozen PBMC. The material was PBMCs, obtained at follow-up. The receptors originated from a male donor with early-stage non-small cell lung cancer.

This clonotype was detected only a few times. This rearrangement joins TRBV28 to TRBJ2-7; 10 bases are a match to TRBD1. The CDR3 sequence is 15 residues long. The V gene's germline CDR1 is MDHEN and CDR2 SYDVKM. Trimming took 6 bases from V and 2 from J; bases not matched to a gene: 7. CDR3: CASSEPGTGAYEQYF. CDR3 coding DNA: TGTGCCAGCAGCGAACCCGGGACAGGGGCCTACGAGCAGTACTTC.

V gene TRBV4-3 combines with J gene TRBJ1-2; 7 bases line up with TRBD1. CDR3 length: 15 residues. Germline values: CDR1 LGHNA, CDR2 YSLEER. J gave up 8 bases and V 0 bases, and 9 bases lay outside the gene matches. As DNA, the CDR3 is TGCGCCAGCAGCCAAGATCGACAGGGCTCTGGGGGCTACACCTTC. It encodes CASSQDRQGSGGYTF.

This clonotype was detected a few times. The CDR3: CASSESVGLEQYF. The CDR3 DNA reads TGCGCCAGCAGTGAGTCGGTGGGTCTGGAGCAGTACTTC. V usage is TRBV10-2 and J usage is TRBJ2-7; D is unclear. CDR1 and CDR2 (germline): WSHSY, SAAADI. V was clipped by 0 bases and J by 7 bases, with 10 bases between them. The length of the CDR3 is 13 residues.

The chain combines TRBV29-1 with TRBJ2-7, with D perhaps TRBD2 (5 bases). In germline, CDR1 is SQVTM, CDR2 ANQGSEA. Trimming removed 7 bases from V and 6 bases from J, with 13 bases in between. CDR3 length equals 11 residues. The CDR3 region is CSGRVLGEQYF. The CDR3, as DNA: TGCAGCGGGCGGGTCCTTGGCGAGCAGTACTTC.

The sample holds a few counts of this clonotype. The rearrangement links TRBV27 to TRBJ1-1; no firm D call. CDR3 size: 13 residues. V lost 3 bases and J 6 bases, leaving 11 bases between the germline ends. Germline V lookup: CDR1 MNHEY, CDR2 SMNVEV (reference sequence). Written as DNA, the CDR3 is TGTGCCAGCAGTTTCCGGGATCGCTCTGAAGCTTTCTTT. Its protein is CASSFRDRSEAFF.

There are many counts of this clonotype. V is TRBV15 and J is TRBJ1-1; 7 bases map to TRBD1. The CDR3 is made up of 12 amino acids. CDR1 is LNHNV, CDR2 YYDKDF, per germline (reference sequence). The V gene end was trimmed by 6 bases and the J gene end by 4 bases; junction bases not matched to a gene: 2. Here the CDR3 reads CATSGQVTEAFF. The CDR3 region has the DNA TGTGCCACCAGTGGACAGGTCACTGAAGCTTTCTTT.

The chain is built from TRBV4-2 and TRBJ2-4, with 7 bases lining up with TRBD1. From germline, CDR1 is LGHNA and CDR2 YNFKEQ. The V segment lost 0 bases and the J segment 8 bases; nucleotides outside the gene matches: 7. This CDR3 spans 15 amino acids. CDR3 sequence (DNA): TGTGCCAGCAGCCAAGAGAACAGGGGAATAGACATTCAGTACTTC. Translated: CASSQENRGIDIQYF.

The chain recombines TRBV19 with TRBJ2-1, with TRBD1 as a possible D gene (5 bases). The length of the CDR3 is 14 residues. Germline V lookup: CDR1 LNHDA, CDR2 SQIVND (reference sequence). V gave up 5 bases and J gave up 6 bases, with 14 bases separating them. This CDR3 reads CASSPRQPPNEQFF. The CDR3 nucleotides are TGTGCCAGTAGTCCCCGACAGCCCCCCAATGAGCAGTTCTTC.

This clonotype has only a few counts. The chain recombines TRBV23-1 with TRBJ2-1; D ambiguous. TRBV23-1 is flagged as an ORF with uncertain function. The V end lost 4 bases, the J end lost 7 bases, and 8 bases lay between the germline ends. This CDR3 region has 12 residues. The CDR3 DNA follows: TGCGCCAGCAGTCCGACCCAAAATGAGCAGTTCTTC. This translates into CASSPTQNEQFF.

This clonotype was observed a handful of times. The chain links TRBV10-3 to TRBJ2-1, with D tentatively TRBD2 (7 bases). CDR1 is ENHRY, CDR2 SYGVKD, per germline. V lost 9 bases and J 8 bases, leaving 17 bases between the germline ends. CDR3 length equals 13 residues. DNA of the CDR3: TGTGCCATGGCTGGGGGGGCTGGCGATGAGCAGTTCTTC. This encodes CAMAGGAGDEQFF.

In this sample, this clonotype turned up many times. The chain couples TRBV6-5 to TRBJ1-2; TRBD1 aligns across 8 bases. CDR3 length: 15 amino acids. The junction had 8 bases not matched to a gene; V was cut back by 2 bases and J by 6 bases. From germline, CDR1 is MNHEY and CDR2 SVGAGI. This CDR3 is CASSYTYGTGNGYTF. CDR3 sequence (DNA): TGTGCCAGCAGTTACACATACGGGACAGGCAATGGCTACACCTTC.

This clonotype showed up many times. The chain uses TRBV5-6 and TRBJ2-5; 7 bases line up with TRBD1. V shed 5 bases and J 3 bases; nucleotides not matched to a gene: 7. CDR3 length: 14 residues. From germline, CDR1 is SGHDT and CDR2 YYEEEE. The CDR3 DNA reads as TGTGCCAGCAGAGGCAGGGGGAAGGAAGAGACCCAGTACTTC. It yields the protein CASRGRGKEETQYF.

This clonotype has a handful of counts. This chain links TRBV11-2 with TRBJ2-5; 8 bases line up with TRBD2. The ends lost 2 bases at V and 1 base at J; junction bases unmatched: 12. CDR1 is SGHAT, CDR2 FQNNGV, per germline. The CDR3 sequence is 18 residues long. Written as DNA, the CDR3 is TGTGCCAGCAGCTTAAAGGAGGGTCGCGGGGGGACCCAAGAGACCCAGTACTTC. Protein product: CASSLKEGRGGTQETQYF. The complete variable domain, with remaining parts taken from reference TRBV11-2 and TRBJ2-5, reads EAGVAQSPRYKIIEKRQSVAFWCNPISGHATLYWYQQILGQGPKLLIQFQNNGVVDDSQLPKDRFSAERLKGVDSTLKIQPAKLEDSAVYLCASSLKEGRGGTQETQYFGPGTRLLVL.

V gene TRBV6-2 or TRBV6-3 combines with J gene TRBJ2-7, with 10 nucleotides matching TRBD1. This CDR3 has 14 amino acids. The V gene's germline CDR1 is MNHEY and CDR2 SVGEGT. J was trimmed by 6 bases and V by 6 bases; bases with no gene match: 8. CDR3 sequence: CASRRQGARGEQYF. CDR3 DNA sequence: TGTGCCAGCAGACGACAGGGGGCGAGAGGCGAGCAGTACTTC.

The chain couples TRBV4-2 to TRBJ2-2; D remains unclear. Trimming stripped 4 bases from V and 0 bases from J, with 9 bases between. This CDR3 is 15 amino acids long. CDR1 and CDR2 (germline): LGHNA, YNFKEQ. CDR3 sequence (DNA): TGTGCCAGCAGCCCTGACGGAACGAACACCGGGGAGCTGTTTTTT. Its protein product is CASSPDGTNTGELFF.

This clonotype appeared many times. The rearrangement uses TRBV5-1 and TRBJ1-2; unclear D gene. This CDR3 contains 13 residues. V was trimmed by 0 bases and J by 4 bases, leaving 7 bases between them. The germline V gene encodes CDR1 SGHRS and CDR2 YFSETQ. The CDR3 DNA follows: TGCGCCAGCAGCTTGGCCAACACCTATGGCTACACCTTC. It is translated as CASSLANTYGYTF.

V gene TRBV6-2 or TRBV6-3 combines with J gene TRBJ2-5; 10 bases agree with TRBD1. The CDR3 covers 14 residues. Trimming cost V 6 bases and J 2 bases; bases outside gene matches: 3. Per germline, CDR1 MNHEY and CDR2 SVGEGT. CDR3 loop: CASRKDRGQETQYF. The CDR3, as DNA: TGTGCCAGCAGAAAGGACAGGGGGCAAGAGACCCAGTACTTC.

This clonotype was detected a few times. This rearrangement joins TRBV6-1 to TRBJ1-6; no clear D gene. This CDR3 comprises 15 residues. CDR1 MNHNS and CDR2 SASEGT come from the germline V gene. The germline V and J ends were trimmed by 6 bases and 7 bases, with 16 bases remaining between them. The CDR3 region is CASRESIFGNSPLHF. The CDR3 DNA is TGTGCCAGCAGAGAGTCTATATTCGGGAATTCACCCCTCCACTTT.

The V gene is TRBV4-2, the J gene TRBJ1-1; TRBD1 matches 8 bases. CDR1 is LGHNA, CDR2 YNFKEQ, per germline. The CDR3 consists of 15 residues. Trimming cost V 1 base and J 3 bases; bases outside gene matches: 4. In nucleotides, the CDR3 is TGTGCCAGCAGCCAAGCGACAGGGGCTGACACTGAAGCTTTCTTT. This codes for CASSQATGADTEAFF.

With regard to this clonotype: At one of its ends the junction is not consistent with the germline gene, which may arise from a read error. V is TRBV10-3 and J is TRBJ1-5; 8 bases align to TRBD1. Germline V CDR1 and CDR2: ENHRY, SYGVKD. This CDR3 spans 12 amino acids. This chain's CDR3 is CAISESGQARSF. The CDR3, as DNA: TGTGCCATCAGTGAGTCGGGACAGGCCAGATCTTTT.

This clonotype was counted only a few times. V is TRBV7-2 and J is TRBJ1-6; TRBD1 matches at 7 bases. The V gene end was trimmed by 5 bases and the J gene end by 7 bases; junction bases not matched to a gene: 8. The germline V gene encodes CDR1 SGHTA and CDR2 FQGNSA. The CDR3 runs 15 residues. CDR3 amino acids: CASSQWTGSNSPLHF. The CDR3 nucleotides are TGTGCCAGCAGCCAATGGACAGGCTCAAATTCACCCCTCCACTTT. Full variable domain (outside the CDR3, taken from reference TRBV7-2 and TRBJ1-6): GAGVSQSPSNKVTEKGKDVELRCDPISGHTALYWYRQSLGQGLEFLIYFQGNSAPDKSGLPSDRFSAERTGGSVSTLTIQRTQQEDSAVYLCASSQWTGSNSPLHFGNGTRLTVT.

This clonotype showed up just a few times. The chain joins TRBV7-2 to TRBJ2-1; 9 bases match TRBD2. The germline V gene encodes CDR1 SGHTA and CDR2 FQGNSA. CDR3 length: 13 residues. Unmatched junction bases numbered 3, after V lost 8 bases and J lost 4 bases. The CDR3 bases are TGTGCCAGCGGAGCGGGGGGTTACAATGAGCAGTTCTTC. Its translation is CASGAGGYNEQFF.

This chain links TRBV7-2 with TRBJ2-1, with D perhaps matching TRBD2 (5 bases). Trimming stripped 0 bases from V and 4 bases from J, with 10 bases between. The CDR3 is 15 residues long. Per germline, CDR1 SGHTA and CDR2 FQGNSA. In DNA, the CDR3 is TGTGCCAGCAGCTTAGCGGACTCTCCATACAATGAGCAGTTCTTC. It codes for CASSLADSPYNEQFF.

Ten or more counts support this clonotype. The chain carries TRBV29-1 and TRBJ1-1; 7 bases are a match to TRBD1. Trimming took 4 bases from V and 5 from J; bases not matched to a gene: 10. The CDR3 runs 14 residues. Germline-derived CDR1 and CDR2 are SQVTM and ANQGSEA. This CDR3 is CSVGETGWATEAFF. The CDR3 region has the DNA TGCAGCGTTGGAGAGACAGGGTGGGCAACTGAAGCTTTCTTT.

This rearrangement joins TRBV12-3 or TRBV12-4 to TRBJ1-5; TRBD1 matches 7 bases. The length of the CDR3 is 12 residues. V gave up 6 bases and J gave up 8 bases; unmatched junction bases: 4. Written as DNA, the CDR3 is TGTGCCAGCAGACAGGGGATCGAGCCCCAGCATTTT. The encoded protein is CASRQGIEPQHF.

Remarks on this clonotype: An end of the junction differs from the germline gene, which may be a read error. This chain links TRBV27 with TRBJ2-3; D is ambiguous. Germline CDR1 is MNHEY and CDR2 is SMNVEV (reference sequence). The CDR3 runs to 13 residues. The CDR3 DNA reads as TGTGCCAGCAGCCATTCCAGCACAGATACGCGGTATTTT. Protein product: CASSHSSTDTRYF.

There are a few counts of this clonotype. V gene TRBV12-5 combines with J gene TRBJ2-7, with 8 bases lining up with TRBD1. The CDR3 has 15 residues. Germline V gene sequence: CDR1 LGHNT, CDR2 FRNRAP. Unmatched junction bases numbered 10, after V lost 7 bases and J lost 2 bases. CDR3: CASANLGQDPYEQYF. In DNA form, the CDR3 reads TGTGCTAGTGCCAACCTGGGACAGGATCCCTACGAGCAGTACTTC.